Following are 20 T cell receptor beta chains from one sample sequenced in a study of T cells in Graves' hyperthyroidism and ophthalmopathy. Template material for amplifying TCR beta CDR3 regions consisted of RNA transcripts. The TCR CDR3 was amplified in a first-round RT-PCR using the HTBI primer set. TCRdb itself ran the multiplex PCR reads through MiXCR, one entry per CDR3 protein. This table holds under 450,000 distinct CDR3 sequences, 15% to 18% found once. The sequencing input was blood. The receptor source for this set is a woman under 30 with Graves' hyperthyroidism.

Ten or more counts support this clonotype. This chain joins TRBV5-1 and TRBJ1-1; D possibly corresponds to TRBD1 (6 bases). The ends were cut back, 4 bases at V and 0 bases at J, with 10 bases in the middle. The CDR3 has 14 amino acids. Germline CDR1 SGHRS, CDR2 YFSETQ. In DNA, the CDR3 is TGCGCCAGCAGCGGGGGCGGGGTGAACACTGAAGCTTTCTTT. Its translation is CASSGGGVNTEAFF.

This chain uses TRBV12-3 or TRBV12-4 with TRBJ1-1, with D maybe TRBD1 (6 bases). V lost 2 bases, J lost 1 base, and 11 bases lay in between. The CDR3 length is 15 residues. CDR3: CASSLSAGANTEAFF. The DNA of the CDR3 is TGTGCCAGCAGTTTATCGGCAGGGGCGAACACTGAAGCTTTCTTT.

V and J are TRBV12-3 or TRBV12-4 and TRBJ1-4; D is perhaps TRBD1 (5 bases). The CDR3 spans 17 residues. V was trimmed by 2 bases and J by 7 bases, leaving 20 bases between them. The CDR3 DNA reads TGTGCCAGCAGTTTAAGGTCAGGGCCCGGGGTTCGTGAAAAACTGTTTTTT. Its protein is CASSLRSGPGVREKLFF.

Many counts were recorded for this clonotype. The chain joins TRBV12-3 or TRBV12-4 to TRBJ2-7; TRBD1 matches 9 bases. With 5 bases clipped from V and 6 bases from J, the junction kept 8 bases outside the gene matches. The CDR3 is 14 residues long. The CDR3 bases are TGTGCCAGCAGTACCGGGACAGGGTCGGTCGAGCAGTACTTC. Residues: CASSTGTGSVEQYF.

This clonotype was picked up many times. V is TRBV7-9 and J is TRBJ1-5; TRBD1 aligns across 11 bases. The CDR3 is 16 amino acids. Per the germline V gene, CDR1 is SEHNR and CDR2 is FQNEAQ (reference sequence). Losses at the gene ends were 4 bases for V and 7 bases for J; bases not matched to a gene: 9. CDR3 bases: TGTGCCAGCAGCTGGTGGGGGACAGGGGGGAACCAGCCCCAGCATTTT. This encodes CASSWWGTGGNQPQHF.

This clonotype was seen only a few times. The CDR3 here is CSAGNSGNTIYF. In DNA, the CDR3 is TGCAGCGCAGGGAACTCTGGAAACACCATATATTTT. The V gene is TRBV29-1, the J gene TRBJ1-3; weak D call: TRBD1 (5 bases). Between the trimmed V and J ends, which lost 7 bases and 0 bases, there was a span of 7 bases. Germline lookup yields CDR1 SQVTM and CDR2 ANQGSEA. The CDR3 totals 12 residues.

This chain connects TRBV14 to TRBJ2-2; D call uncertain. This CDR3 spans 14 amino acids. The germline CDR1 and CDR2 sequences are SGHDN and FVKESK. V was shortened by 2 bases and J by 6 bases, with 10 bases between the two germline ends. The CDR3 region is CASSQTSWAGELFF. DNA of the CDR3: TGTGCCAGCAGCCAAACCTCTTGGGCCGGGGAGCTGTTTTTT. Together with reference TRBV14 and TRBJ2-2, the CDR3 gives the full variable domain: EAGVTQFPSHSVIEKGQTVTLRCDPISGHDNLYWYRRVMGKEIKFLLHFVKESKQDESGMPNNRFLAERTGGTYSTLKVQPAELEDSGVYFCASSQTSWAGELFFGEGSRLTVL.

The sample holds a few counts of this clonotype. V gene TRBV4-1 combines with J gene TRBJ2-3, with D perhaps matching TRBD2 (6 bases). V was shortened by 4 bases and J by 2 bases, with 13 bases between the two germline ends. The germline CDR1 and CDR2 sequences are MGHRA and YSYEKL. CDR3 size: 15 residues. In DNA, the CDR3 is TGCGCCAGCAGCCTCGCAGTAGCGGCCACAGATACGCAGTATTTT. It is translated as CASSLAVAATDTQYF.

This clonotype was observed at least ten times. The chain uses TRBV2 and TRBJ1-5; tentatively, D is TRBD1 (6 bases). The CDR3 is 17 amino acids. Germline CDR1 is SNHLY and CDR2 is FYNNEI. V lost 8 bases and J 0 bases, leaving 20 bases between the germline ends. CDR3 bases: TGTGCCAGCGGGGGGGATACAGGGAAAAATAGCAATCAGCCCCAGCATTTT. Translated, it gives CASGGDTGKNSNQPQHF.

Many counts were recorded for this clonotype. The chain combines TRBV7-3 with TRBJ2-1; TRBD2 matches 10 bases. V lost 1 base to trimming and J lost 2 bases; unmatched junction nucleotides: 5. Per the germline V gene, CDR1 is SGHTA and CDR2 is FQGTGA. The CDR3 sequence is 17 residues long. The chain's CDR3 is CASSLRGSGGTYNEQFF. The CDR3, as DNA: TGTGCCAGCAGCTTAAGAGGTAGCGGGGGGACCTACAATGAGCAGTTCTTC.

This clonotype was detected a few times. At one boundary the junction diverges from the germline segment, which might be a read error. The chain links TRBV7-7 to TRBJ2-1, with D tentatively TRBD2 (5 bases). The CDR3 extends over 13 amino acids. CDR1 and CDR2 from the germline V gene are SSHAT and FNYEAQ (reference sequence). The CDR3 sequence: CASSSGPSGEQFF. The CDR3 coding sequence is TGTGCTAGCAGTTCCGGGCCGAGCGGTGAGCAGTTCTTC.

Many counts were recorded for this clonotype. The V and J genes are TRBV13 and TRBJ1-2; perhaps TRBD1 as D (6 bases). Germline CDR1 reads PRHDT; CDR2 reads FYEKMQ (reference sequence). This CDR3 is 13 amino acids long. Trimming cost V 0 bases and J 8 bases, with 10 bases left between them. The CDR3 DNA follows: TGTGCCAGCAGCTTAGGGGACAGAGGCGGCTACACCTTC. As protein: CASSLGDRGGYTF.

Ten or more counts support this clonotype. The V and J genes are TRBV7-8 and TRBJ2-4; a possible D gene is TRBD1 (6 bases). CDR3 length: 13 amino acids. In germline, CDR1 is SGHVS, CDR2 FQNEAQ. The germline V and J ends were trimmed by 4 bases and 5 bases, with 9 bases remaining between them. The CDR3: CASSYRTENIQYF. Here the CDR3 DNA reads TGTGCCAGCAGCTACCGGACAGAAAACATTCAGTACTTC.

There are many counts of this clonotype. The chain carries TRBV7-2 and TRBJ2-7; maybe TRBD2 (7 bases). The CDR3 extends over 14 amino acids. The V and J ends lost 3 bases and 4 bases respectively, with 13 bases between them. CDR1 SGHTA and CDR2 FQGNSA come from the germline V gene. CDR3 loop: CASSFRRGPYEQYF. As DNA, the CDR3 is TGTGCCAGCAGCTTCCGGCGGGGGCCTTACGAGCAGTACTTC.

The genes are TRBV29-1 and TRBJ2-7; D perhaps matches TRBD1 (5 bases). Germline V gene sequence: CDR1 SQVTM, CDR2 ANQGSEA. This CDR3 is built from 11 residues. Trimming cost V 6 bases and J 0 bases, with 6 bases left between them. In DNA form, the CDR3 reads TGCAGCGTACAGGACTCCTACGAGCAGTACTTC. Translating gives CSVQDSYEQYF.

Comment on this clonotype: A much larger clone lies one base from this, so it may be a read error. The chain links TRBV7-6 to TRBJ2-1; D tentatively fits TRBD1 or TRBD2 (6 bases each). Trimming shortened V by 7 bases and J by 8 bases, and 15 bases separated the two germline ends. Looked up from germline, CDR1 is SGHVS and CDR2 is FNYEAQ. The CDR3 is made up of 13 amino acids. The CDR3 DNA sequence: TGTGCCAGCACCTTGTCAAGGGGGGATGAGCAGTTCTTC. This encodes CASTLSRGDEQFF.

This clonotype was counted many times. At one of its ends the junction is not consistent with the germline gene, which may arise from a read error. This chain connects TRBV28 to TRBJ2-3; perhaps TRBD1 as D (6 bases). The CDR3 runs 16 residues. Germline V lookup: CDR1 MDHEN, CDR2 SYDVKM. This CDR3 is CASSLSPHRVTDTQYF. The CDR3 region has the DNA TGTGCCAGCAGCTTATCCCCTCACAGGGTCACAGATACGCAGTATTTT.

The chain has TRBV9 and TRBJ2-5, with 10 bases matching TRBD2. The CDR3 is 16 residues long. CDR1 is SGDLS, CDR2 YYNGEE, per germline. Unmatched junction bases numbered 10, after V lost 3 bases and J lost 5 bases. CDR3 region: CASSAGSSGSRETQYF. CDR3 nucleotides: TGTGCCAGCAGCGCTGGCTCTAGCGGGAGTAGGGAGACCCAGTACTTC.

This clonotype has ten or more counts. This chain links TRBV6-5 with TRBJ1-1; 8 bases agree with TRBD1. CDR3 size: 15 residues. Trimming at V came to 0 bases and at J to 1 base, leaving 1 base not matched to a gene. Germline values: CDR1 MNHEY, CDR2 SVGAGI. The CDR3 DNA sequence: TGTGCCAGCAGTTACTCACAGGGGGGGAACACTGAAGCTTTCTTT. It translates to CASSYSQGGNTEAFF.

This clonotype was seen at least ten times. The V gene is TRBV11-2, the J gene TRBJ1-2; D might be TRBD1 (5 bases). The germline V gene encodes CDR1 SGHAT and CDR2 FQNNGV. CDR3 length: 13 residues. V was pared by 5 bases and J by 5 bases, with 12 bases between. The CDR3 DNA is TGTGCCAGCAGCCTACAGACAGATTATGGCTACACCTTC. Its translation is CASSLQTDYGYTF.